The rows below give T cell receptor beta chains drawn from one sample of a study of blood T cell repertoires in COVID-19. Produced via immunoSEQ multiplex PCR; TCRdb's table is partial and in-frame only. This sample has around 170,000 clones, with 84% found just once. The sequenced sample consisted of peripheral blood. The source of these receptors is a man between 18 and 35 years old with active or convalescent COVID-19. Both conserved end residues are part of each CDR3. Each record gives: D gene, V gene, J gene, clone size, CDR3 DNA, CDR3 protein. The D gene is left open where the match is weak. Where a row states a size, it is once, few, many or the class of an expanded clone; other rows omit it.

D: TRBD1; V: TRBV6-5; J: TRBJ1-2; size: .; DNA: TGTGCCAGCACAAACAGGGGGTTGGGCGGCTACACCTTC; CDR3: CASTNRGLGGYTF
D: .; V: TRBV2; J: TRBJ2-3; size: once; DNA: TGTGCCAGCAGTGAAGGTAGCATTCTCACAGATACGCAGTATTTT; CDR3: CASSEGSILTDTQYF
D: .; V: TRBV19; J: TRBJ2-3; size: .; DNA: TGTGCCAGTAGATTGGGGGGTACCACAGATACGCAGTATTTT; CDR3: CASRLGGTTDTQYF
D: TRBD2; V: TRBV18; J: TRBJ2-1; size: .; DNA: TGTGCCAGCTCACGGACTAGCGGGAGCTCCTACAATGAGCAGTTCTTC; CDR3: CASSRTSGSSYNEQFF
D: TRBD1; V: TRBV27; J: TRBJ1-6; size: .; DNA: TGTGCCAGCAGTTTAGGACAGGAGTATTCACCCCTCCACTTT; CDR3: CASSLGQEYSPLHF
D: TRBD1; V: TRBV6-1; J: TRBJ1-1; size: .; DNA: TGTGCCAGCAGTGAATTGCGGACAGGGAACACTGAAGCTTTCTTT; CDR3: CASSELRTGNTEAFF
D: TRBD2; V: TRBV5-6; J: TRBJ2-1; size: .; DNA: TGTGCCAGCAGCTTGGCCTGGGATAGCGGGAGGAAATCCTACAATGAGCAGTTCTTC; CDR3: CASSLAWDSGRKSYNEQFF
D: TRBD1; V: TRBV24-1; J: TRBJ1-1; size: once; DNA: TGTGCCACCAGTGAGCCCGGGACAGGGGGGAAAGCTTTCTTT; CDR3: CATSEPGTGGKAFF
D: .; V: TRBV15; J: TRBJ1-1; size: .; DNA: TGTGCCACCAGCAGAGATCGGGGGTTTACTGAAGCTTTCTTT; CDR3: CATSRDRGFTEAFF
D: TRBD1; V: TRBV29-1; J: TRBJ2-3; size: .; DNA: TGCAGCGTACCCGACAGGGGGCCAACCTATACGCAGTATTTT; CDR3: CSVPDRGPTYTQYF
D: TRBD1; V: TRBV18; J: TRBJ2-3; size: .; DNA: TGTGCCAGCTTCTCCGGGACAGCCACAGATACGCAGTATTTT; CDR3: CASFSGTATDTQYF
D: TRBD2; V: TRBV19; J: TRBJ2-1; size: few; DNA: TGTGCCAGTAGTATTAGCGGGAGTGCCTACAATGAGCAGTTCTTC; CDR3: CASSISGSAYNEQFF
D: .; V: TRBV5-6; J: TRBJ1-1; size: .; DNA: TGTGCCAGCAGCCCGCTTCCCCTTCTTGGGGCCAAGGGGACTGAAGCTTTCTTT; CDR3: CASSPLPLLGAKGTEAFF
D: TRBD1; V: TRBV3-1/TRBV3-2; J: TRBJ1-5; size: .; DNA: TGTGCCAGCAGCCAAGGAGACAGGGGTGGCAATCAGCCCCAGCATTTT; CDR3: CASSQGDRGGNQPQHF
D: .; V: TRBV19; J: TRBJ1-4; size: .; DNA: TGTGCCAGTAGTTTTTTCCAGGTTAATGAAAAACTGTTTTTT; CDR3: CASSFFQVNEKLFF
D: TRBD2; V: TRBV24-1; J: TRBJ2-3; size: .; DNA: TGTGCCACCAGTGATCCGGGACTAGCGGGAACAGATACGCAGTATTTT; CDR3: CATSDPGLAGTDTQYF
D: .; V: TRBV4-1; J: TRBJ1-1; size: .; DNA: TGCGCCAGCAGCCATACTCTTGGGGCGGATATGAACACTGAAGCTTTCTTT; CDR3: CASSHTLGADMNTEAFF
D: TRBD2; V: TRBV6-6; J: TRBJ2-3; size: .; DNA: TGTGCCAGCAGCATCCCTAGCGGGCGGCCAGATACGCAGTATTTT; CDR3: CASSIPSGRPDTQYF
D: .; V: TRBV5-1; J: TRBJ1-1; size: .; DNA: TGCGCCAGCAGTTATTCCATACAGGGTTCCACTGAAGCTTTCTTT; CDR3: CASSYSIQGSTEAFF
D: .; V: TRBV6-5; J: TRBJ2-7; size: .; DNA: TGTGCCAGCAGTTACGGCAGACTCTCCTACGAGCAGTACTTC; CDR3: CASSYGRLSYEQYF
D: TRBD2; V: TRBV7-9; J: TRBJ2-1; size: .; DNA: TGTGCCAGCAGCTTTCTAGCGGGAGGGCCCTCAAATGAGCAGTTCTTC; CDR3: CASSFLAGGPSNEQFF
D: .; V: TRBV7-7; J: TRBJ2-1; size: .; DNA: TGTGCTAGCAGCTTATGGGGAGACAATGAGCAGTTCTTC; CDR3: CASSLWGDNEQFF